This T cell receptor beta chain was captured by sequencing in a study of chemoradiotherapy in HPV16-positive cancers. Overall study context: A couple of HPV16-positive patients' cells yielded candidate HPV-specific clones and common motifs. Study conclusions and caveats: Functional assays defining HPV-specific T cells used only a couple of HPV16-positive patients. For HPV16-positive patients, expanding HPV-responsive T cells associated with longer recurrence-free survival. During treatment, candidate HPV-specific clones and E7-related motifs expanded in tumor.

CDR3 length equals 17 residues. The germline CDR1 and CDR2 sequences are SGHDT and YYEEEE. V shed 0 bases, J shed 7 bases, and the junction held 12 bases outside the gene matches. Notes on this clone: Antigen unknown.

Using immunoSEQ multiplex PCR, the repertoire was profiled, and TCRdb retains in-frame clones only, with some absent. This sample has 25,000 to 30,000 clones; around 93% occur once, and the top ten carry about 20%. V and J are TRBV5-6 and TRBJ2-1, with 8 bases that match TRBD2. The receptor was isolated from a human donor with HPV-associated anogenital cancer. Specimen: blood, collected from a patient who underwent chemoradiotherapy. The DNA for the CDR3 is TGTGCCAGCAGCTTGGGGGGCGGGACTAGGGTGGTGAATGAGCAGTTCTTC. Translating gives CASSLGGGTRVVNEQFF.